The present T cell receptor beta chain was sequenced within a study of shared clonotypes between healthy human individuals (dated by TCRdb to the early 2020s). For the study in its entirety: Two women and a few men aged 18 to 49 years were included in the cohort. Per donor, three plates each were used for CD4 naive and CD4 memory, two for CD8 naive, and one for CD8 memory. To estimate repertoire size and how much clonotypes are shared between individuals, the study performed deep sequencing of blood TCR repertoires from about 5 healthy adults. Different laboratories and diverse techniques were used to prepare libraries and sequence TCR repertoires, to increase sequencing depth and limit assay-specific biases. Leukapheresis yielded between about 0.94 and 9 billion PBMCs per donor. General findings and caveats noted by the study authors: Approximately 5% of naive CD4, around 3.5% of naive CD8, 2.3% of memory CD4, and approximately 0.4% of memory CD8 clonotypes were shared across four donors. Compared with non-shared clonotypes, the clonotypes found in all four sorted-subset donors had higher generation probabilities. Rarefaction of sorted-subset datasets indicated incomplete sequencing despite the large sequencing depth. Pairwise subsampling led to the expectation that sequencing depth would affect the degree of clonotype sharing among donors. Estimated clonotype richness was generally larger for naive than for memory subsets. Sampling was restricted to blood, and TCR repertoires in tissue are likely to differ from TCR repertoires in blood. The genetic and exposure-history diversity represented was limited by the small number of donors.

Using the deep immunoSEQ assay, multiplex PCR amplified TCR CDR3 regions from genomic DNA. Extracted genomic DNA from each cell subset was distributed evenly across all wells of several immunoSEQ 96-well plates, and each plate was treated as a replicate. Each replicate PCR for sorted subsets received roughly 200 ng genomic DNA, equal to about 30,000 T cell genomes. Purified libraries were measured with a Qubit 3.0 fluorometer, size-checked on a Bioanalyzer 2100, and measured again with the KAPA Library Quantification kit. Every immunoSEQ 96-well plate was sequenced on a dedicated single-read 150-cycle Illumina NextSeq 550 flow cell. The study's own analysis went as follows. The immunoSEQ output contained only junctional sequences without quality scores, so filtering could not match that applied to full-length reads. To assign V/J genes and CDR3, sequences were annotated against IMGT germline references using PyIR, a Python wrapper for IgBLAST v1.9. Any read was removed if the V/J assignment was weak (E-value above 1e-6), the CDR3 was missing, or the read contained stop codons, out-of-frame junctions, or ambiguous translated residues. V3J clonotypes were defined as sequences sharing the same inferred V gene, J gene, and CDR3 amino acid sequence. Percentage overlap between repertoires was calculated by dividing the number of shared unique clonotypes by the size of the smaller repertoire. RTK rarefaction, the Chao1 estimator, and Recon v2.1 estimates of unobserved clonotypes were used to assess repertoire richness. Generation probabilities were computed with OLGA for all TCRbeta clonotypes obtained by the gDNA method from four donors. As stored in TCRdb, this immuneACCESS dataset retains in-frame rearrangements with V and J assigned. A fraction of the clones does not appear; measured against another copy, unresolved V genes explain less than half of the discrepancy, and the remainder lacks a known reason. The V and J calls and clone size were taken over from that table, and D and trimming were inferred from the DNA. Within this sample are 550,000 to 650,000 clones, with around 96% of them counted one time only. Of the sample, 0.095% to 0.13% is held by the ten largest clones.

The CDR3 numbers 11 residues from cysteine through phenylalanine. This entry keeps only the CDR3 DNA: 33 bases, framed from base 1. V loses 7 bases, J loses 11 bases, and the germline ends lie 14 bases apart. CDR1 MNHEY and CDR2 SVGAGI are derived from the germline V gene. For the CD8 naive samples, CD45RO-negative cells were positively selected for CCR7, yielding a CD45RA+CCR7+ population from which TemRA cells were excluded. The donors were healthy, HIV-negative adults who had no recently reported acute infections or vaccinations. Every donor was a Caucasian adult residing in Nashville, Tennessee, USA. After blood collection by leukapheresis, PBMCs were isolated using Ficoll-Histopaque density gradient centrifugation and then cryopreserved in the vapor phase of liquid nitrogen. Analytical flow cytometry was used to check the purity and quantity of each magnetically sorted T cell population. Genomic DNA was isolated from every sorted fraction and measured by UV absorbance on a Nanodrop 2000c.

As concerns this clone: There is no known antigen for this receptor. One base away there is no much larger clone; base qualities are not given.

The rearrangement joined TRBV6-5 to TRBJ2-5, with a weak D call of TRBD2 (6 bases match). This TCR was recovered from a woman aged 25 to 45 in good health. Sequenced input: naive CD8+ T cells sorted from blood. The sample's cell subset or site, from its label and the paper: CD45RA+CCR7+. Here is the DNA: TGTGCCAGCACCCACGGGGGTCAGCAGTACTTC. This translates into CASTHGGQQYF.